This TCR beta chain derives from a study of T cells expressing NK-cell markers. Looking at the study overall: Eight donors were sequenced, of whom seven were HCMV-seropositive, while the remaining one was HCMV-seronegative. Study outcomes and limitations: Dominant NKG2C+ clonotypes accounted for about 1.0-8% of CD8+ T cells in 5 to 7 donors. The same clonotypes also predominated in the CD3+CD56-NKG2C+ fraction of several donors.

Reanalyzing the 5' RACE reads, TCRdb keeps one entry per CDR3 protein, without DNA. The sample is made up of about 380,000 distinct CDR3 sequences, and the top ten hold 5.2% of it. The CDR3 is 15 residues long. As concerns this clonotype: Its target is not known.

Material for sequencing was blood T cells: a sorted CD56 or NKG2C T cell subset, CD4+ or CD8+ T cells, or bulk PBMC T cells (not recorded which). The receptor was derived from a man aged 18 to 70 in good health. The chain has TRBV12-3 or TRBV12-4 and TRBJ2-3; TCRdb's D gene call, TRBD2, goes unchecked for lack of DNA. The CDR3 protein is CASRPSGGFTDTQYF.